Listed below are T cell receptor beta chains from one sample, sequenced in a study of blood T cell repertoires in COVID-19. Using immunoSEQ multiplex PCR, the repertoire was profiled, and TCRdb retains in-frame clones only, with some absent. The repertoire holds approximately 6,000 clones, with 85% to 90% as singletons. Sequencing was performed on peripheral blood. These receptors were obtained from a human donor in a cohort sampled during active COVID-19. The conserved cysteine and the conserved F or W are not part of the CDR3 here. Fields, in order: V gene, J gene, CDR3 protein.

TRBV10-3	TRBJ2-5	AISEAEETQY
TRBV6-6	TRBJ2-7	ASSFNRDRGAEQY
TRBV12-5	TRBJ2-1	ASGIWTGDFVEQF
TRBV13	TRBJ1-1	ASSQETEAF
TRBV18	TRBJ2-7	ASSPPGGGGRYEQY
TRBV18	TRBJ2-5	ASSPQTGGMETQY
TRBV19	TRBJ2-2	ASSIADTGELF
TRBV2	TRBJ2-3	ASSDVSGLYTDTQY
TRBV2	TRBJ1-1	ASSGTRNTEAF
TRBV6-2/TRBV6-3	TRBJ1-2	ASSPDLGYT
TRBV11-1	TRBJ2-1	ASSLAGSSYNEQF
TRBV7-9	TRBJ2-7	ASSSTGVHEQY
TRBV5-6	TRBJ2-1	ASSLVGQGMNEQF
TRBV7-3	TRBJ2-3	ASSLTWETGLESDTQY
TRBV5-4	TRBJ1-1	ASSKIDSKRTEAF
TRBV5-4	TRBJ2-5	ASSLGGDQETQY
TRBV29-1	TRBJ1-3	SVEGDTGNTIY
TRBV15	TRBJ2-5	ATSRGRQETQY
TRBV30	TRBJ2-5	AWTRTIGETQY